This entry lists 16 T cell receptor beta chains sequenced from one sample in a study of T cell changes during pregnancy in multiple sclerosis. The method was immunoSEQ multiplex PCR; TCRdb's version includes in-frame clones alone and lacks a portion of them. Altogether tens of thousands of clones are present, around 93% being singletons, with the ten largest covering roughly 1.9%. Here the sequenced sample was peripheral blood, taken in the first trimester of pregnancy. All receptors derive from a female donor in good health, enrolled as a control in a pregnancy study.

The gene calls are TRBV5-8 and TRBJ1-2, with D unclear. The CDR3 contains 15 residues. Between the trimmed V and J ends, which lost 2 bases and 4 bases, there was a span of 15 bases. From germline, CDR1 is SGHTS and CDR2 YDEGEE. The CDR3 nucleotides are TGTGCCAGCAGCTTACTACAAGATACCCCCTATGGCTACACCTTC. Protein: CASSLLQDTPYGYTF.

This sequence joins TRBV6-4 and TRBJ2-3; TRBD2 matches at 9 bases. The CDR3 sequence is 15 residues long. Looked up from germline, CDR1 is MRHNA and CDR2 is SNTAGT. The V segment lost 5 bases and the J segment 11 bases; nucleotides outside the gene matches: 14. The CDR3 spells CASSQASGGPTMQYF. CDR3 nucleotide sequence: TGTGCCAGCAGTCAGGCAAGCGGGGGGCCTACTATGCAGTATTTT.

The V gene is TRBV6-1, the J gene TRBJ2-5, with D hard to call. Trimming pared 6 bases from V and 3 bases from J, leaving 8 bases between. Germline V CDR1 and CDR2: MNHNS, SASEGT. This CDR3 comprises 12 residues. This chain's CDR3 is CASSPVEETQYF. The CDR3 region has the DNA TGTGCCAGCAGCCCAGTGGAAGAGACCCAGTACTTC.

The CDR3 sequence: CASGAGAKNIQYF. The CDR3 nucleotides read TGTGCCAGTGGGGCGGGGGCCAAAAACATTCAGTACTTC. This sequence joins TRBV27 and TRBJ2-4, with a possible D match to TRBD2 (6 bases). The CDR3 totals 13 residues. Trimming took 9 bases from V and 1 from J, leaving 10 bases between them. The V gene's germline CDR1 is MNHEY and CDR2 SMNVEV (reference sequence).

This chain uses TRBV11-2 with TRBJ2-5, with TRBD2 identical over 12 bases. After removal of 5 bases from V and 3 bases from J, the junction contained 4 bases not matched to a gene. The CDR3 spans 15 residues. CDR1 and CDR2 from the germline V gene are SGHAT and FQNNGV. The CDR3: CASSPWTSGEETQYF. The DNA for the CDR3 is TGTGCCAGCAGCCCCTGGACTAGCGGGGAAGAGACCCAGTACTTC.

The rearrangement links TRBV4-1 to TRBJ1-1; D possibly corresponds to TRBD1 (5 bases). The CDR3 extends over 12 amino acids. V dropped 3 bases and J dropped 8 bases, with 10 bases sitting between them. From germline, CDR1 is MGHRA and CDR2 YSYEKL. The CDR3 reads CASSHRVNEAFF. In DNA form, the CDR3 reads TGCGCCAGCAGCCACAGGGTGAACGAAGCTTTCTTT.

The chain carries TRBV7-9 and TRBJ2-5; D perhaps matches TRBD2 (5 bases). Trimming removed 0 bases from V and 10 bases from J, with 12 bases in between. The CDR3 covers 13 residues. Germline-derived CDR1 and CDR2 are SEHNR and FQNEAQ (reference sequence). The CDR3 protein is CASSLAGIGIQYF. For the CDR3, the DNA is TGTGCCAGCAGCTTAGCCGGGATCGGGATCCAGTACTTC.

In the case of this clone: An end of the junction does not agree with germline; a read error may underlie this. V gene TRBV18 combines with J gene TRBJ1-4, with D possibly matching TRBD1 (5 bases). Germline values: CDR1 KGHSH, CDR2 LQKENI. This CDR3 has 16 residues. In nucleotides, the CDR3 is TGTGCCAGCTCTCTCCGGGGAGGGGCAACAAATGAAAAACTGTTTTTT. It translates to CASSLRGGATNEKLFF.

This rearrangement joins TRBV4-1 to TRBJ1-4; no firm D call. This CDR3 is built from 15 residues. CDR1 and CDR2 from the germline V gene are MGHRA and YSYEKL. With 2 bases removed from V and 3 bases from J, the gap between germline ends came to 10 bases. CDR3 coding DNA: TGCGCCAGCAGCCAACGGTCCCTATCTAATGAAAAACTGTTTTTT. This gives the protein CASSQRSLSNEKLFF.

This clone occurred a few times. This chain joins TRBV28 and TRBJ1-6; the D gene is possibly TRBD1 (6 bases). The CDR3 has 11 residues. Germline V gene sequence: CDR1 MDHEN, CDR2 SYDVKM. Trimming stripped 8 bases from V and 7 bases from J, with 6 bases between. CDR3 residues: CASGGNSPLHF. CDR3 DNA sequence: TGTGCCAGCGGGGGCAATTCACCCCTCCACTTT.

This chain uses TRBV4-2 with TRBJ1-2, with unresolved D. V lost 1 base and J lost 3, with 9 bases in between. This CDR3 is 14 amino acids long. Looked up from germline, CDR1 is LGHNA and CDR2 is YNFKEQ. The CDR3, as DNA: TGTGCCAGCAGCCAAGGACCCGAGGACTATGGCTACACCTTC. Encoded protein: CASSQGPEDYGYTF.

The chain has TRBV2 and TRBJ2-2; D is undetermined. Germline CDR1 reads SNHLY; CDR2 reads FYNNEI. Trimming left V 3 bases short and J 3 bases short, with 2 bases between. There are 12 residues in the CDR3. CDR3 sequence (DNA): TGTGCCAGCAGTGACGACACCGGGGAGCTGTTTTTT. Its translation: CASSDDTGELFF.

In DNA, the CDR3 is TGCGCCAGCAGCCAAGAAGGGGGCGCAGTTTCACCCCTCCACTTT. This sequence encodes CASSQEGGAVSPLHF. The V and J genes are TRBV4-3 and TRBJ1-6; 7 bases match TRBD1. The germline V gene encodes CDR1 LGHNA and CDR2 YSLEER. The CDR3 consists of 15 residues. V lost 0 bases to trimming and J lost 9 bases; unmatched junction nucleotides: 5.

The chain's CDR3 is CASSLGAARGGYTF. DNA for the CDR3: TGTGCCAGCAGCTTAGGTGCCGCCCGGGGTGGCTACACCTTC. The rearrangement links TRBV7-8 to TRBJ1-2, with D unresolved. Germline CDR1 reads SGHVS; CDR2 reads FQNEAQ. V lost 1 base to trimming and J lost 7 bases, with 13 bases between them. The CDR3 spans 14 residues.

The chain is built from TRBV16 and TRBJ2-5; D is uncertain. Looked up from germline, CDR1 is KGHSY and CDR2 is FQNENV. There are 14 residues in the CDR3. V lost 4 bases and J 5 bases, leaving 14 bases between the germline ends. The CDR3 DNA sequence: TGTGCCAGCAGCCCCAAAAGCCTCAGGGAGACCCAGTACTTC. Residues: CASSPKSLRETQYF.

This clone was detected a few times. The chain couples TRBV6-5 to TRBJ1-6, with D maybe TRBD1 (6 bases). The germline V gene has CDR1 MNHEY and CDR2 SVGAGI. Trimming shortened V by 4 bases and J by 7 bases, and 8 bases separated the two germline ends. CDR3 size: 13 residues. This CDR3 is CASSWDKNSPLHF. CDR3 coding DNA: TGTGCCAGCAGTTGGGACAAGAATTCACCCCTCCACTTT.